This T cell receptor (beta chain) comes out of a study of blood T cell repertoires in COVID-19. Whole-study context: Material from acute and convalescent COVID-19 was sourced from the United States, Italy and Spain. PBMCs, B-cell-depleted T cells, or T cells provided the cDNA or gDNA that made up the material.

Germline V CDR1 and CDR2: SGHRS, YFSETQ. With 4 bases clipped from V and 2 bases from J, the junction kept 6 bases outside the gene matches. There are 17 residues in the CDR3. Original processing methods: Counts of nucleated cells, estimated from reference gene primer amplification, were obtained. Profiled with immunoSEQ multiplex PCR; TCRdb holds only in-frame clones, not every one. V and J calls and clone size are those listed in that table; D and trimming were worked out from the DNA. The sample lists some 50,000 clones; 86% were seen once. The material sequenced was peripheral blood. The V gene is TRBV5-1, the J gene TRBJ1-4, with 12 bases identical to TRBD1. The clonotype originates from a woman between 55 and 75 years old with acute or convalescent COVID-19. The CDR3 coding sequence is TGCGCCAGCAGCCCGGGACAGGGGGCCGCGACTAATGAAAAACTGTTTTTT. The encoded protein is CASSPGQGAATNEKLFF.